Listed below are T cell receptor beta chains from one sample, sequenced in a study of Graves' ophthalmopathy and Graves' hyperthyroidism. TCRdb processed the multiplex PCR reads anew with MiXCR; each CDR3 protein has one entry. The sample comprises a few hundred thousand distinct CDR3 sequences, 15% to 20% of which are singletons, and approximately 13% rests with the top ten. Sequenced sample: peripheral blood. The receptors originated from an adult man with Graves' ophthalmopathy. Both conserved end residues are part of each CDR3. Fields, in order: J gene, D gene, V gene, clone size, CDR3 protein, CDR3 DNA. D genes are given only for firm matches. Only part of the rows carry a size: once, few, many, or a class if the clone is expanded.

j_call: TRBJ2-5
d_call: TRBD2
v_call: TRBV12-3/TRBV12-4
clone_size: NA
cdr3_aa: CASSPQTLAGGETQYF
cdr3_nt: TGTGCCAGCAGCCCCCAAACCCTAGCGGGAGGGGAGACCCAGTACTTC

j_call: TRBJ1-2
d_call: NA
v_call: TRBV30
clone_size: many
cdr3_aa: CAWSVRLTYGYTF
cdr3_nt: TGTGCCTGGAGTGTAAGACTGACCTATGGCTACACCTTC

j_call: TRBJ1-1
d_call: TRBD1
v_call: TRBV9
clone_size: few
cdr3_aa: CASSPGQGWGTEAFF
cdr3_nt: TGTGCCAGCAGCCCCGGACAGGGGTGGGGCACTGAAGCTTTCTTT

j_call: TRBJ2-7
d_call: TRBD2
v_call: TRBV18
clone_size: few
cdr3_aa: CASSPVLAGGRYEQYF
cdr3_nt: TGTGCCAGCTCACCAGTACTAGCGGGGGGGCGTTACGAGCAGTACTTC

j_call: TRBJ2-3
d_call: NA
v_call: TRBV7-8
clone_size: few
cdr3_aa: CASSFDTGNTDTQYF
cdr3_nt: TGTGCCAGCAGCTTTGATACTGGAAACACAGATACGCAGTATTTT

j_call: TRBJ2-7
d_call: NA
v_call: TRBV12-3/TRBV12-4
clone_size: many
cdr3_aa: CASSFGPAATYEQYF
cdr3_nt: TGTGCCAGCAGTTTTGGTCCAGCGGCTACCTACGAGCAGTACTTC

j_call: TRBJ2-2
d_call: NA
v_call: TRBV6-2/TRBV6-3
clone_size: many
cdr3_aa: CASSEGPATGELFF
cdr3_nt: TGTGCCAGCAGCGAAGGACCCGCCACCGGGGAGCTGTTTTTT

j_call: TRBJ1-2
d_call: TRBD1
v_call: TRBV18
clone_size: NA
cdr3_aa: CASSTTGTGSNGYTF
cdr3_nt: TGTGCCAGCTCAACAACCGGGACAGGGTCTAATGGCTACACCTTC

j_call: TRBJ2-7
d_call: TRBD2
v_call: TRBV6-5
clone_size: many
cdr3_aa: CASSYRGGANEQYF
cdr3_nt: TGTGCCAGCAGTTACCGCGGGGGGGCCAACGAGCAGTACTTC

j_call: TRBJ2-5
d_call: NA
v_call: TRBV2
clone_size: many
cdr3_aa: CASTRRDPQETQYF
cdr3_nt: TGTGCCAGCACCAGAAGGGACCCTCAAGAGACCCAGTACTTC

j_call: TRBJ2-7
d_call: NA
v_call: TRBV30
clone_size: many
cdr3_aa: CAWQTYRAYEQYF
cdr3_nt: TGTGCCTGGCAGACTTATCGGGCTTACGAGCAGTACTTC

j_call: TRBJ1-5
d_call: NA
v_call: TRBV7-8
clone_size: many
cdr3_aa: CASSLERVSNQPQHF
cdr3_nt: TGTGCCAGCAGCTTAGAAAGGGTTAGCAATCAGCCCCAGCATTTT

j_call: TRBJ1-1
d_call: NA
v_call: TRBV15
clone_size: NA
cdr3_aa: CATSIGRTNTEAFF
cdr3_nt: TGTGCCACCAGCATAGGACGGACGAACACTGAAGCTTTCTTT

j_call: TRBJ2-5
d_call: NA
v_call: TRBV6-1
clone_size: many
cdr3_aa: CASSEARGGETQYF
cdr3_nt: TGTGCCAGCAGTGAAGCTAGGGGGGGAGAGACCCAGTACTTC

j_call: TRBJ2-2
d_call: TRBD2
v_call: TRBV11-2
clone_size: many
cdr3_aa: CASSIRLAGGGGELFF
cdr3_nt: TGTGCCAGCAGCATAAGACTAGCGGGAGGCGGCGGGGAGCTGTTTTTT

j_call: TRBJ2-5
d_call: TRBD2
v_call: TRBV4-3
clone_size: few
cdr3_aa: CASSQDPGGSQETQYF
cdr3_nt: TGCGCCAGCAGCCAAGATCCCGGGGGGAGTCAAGAGACCCAGTACTTC

j_call: TRBJ1-1
d_call: NA
v_call: TRBV12-3/TRBV12-4
clone_size: many
cdr3_aa: CASSLNPGWTEAFF
cdr3_nt: TGTGCCAGCAGTTTAAATCCAGGGTGGACTGAAGCTTTCTTT

j_call: TRBJ2-5
d_call: NA
v_call: TRBV12-3/TRBV12-4
clone_size: NA
cdr3_aa: CASARTAQETQYF
cdr3_nt: TGTGCCAGCGCTCGGACAGCACAAGAGACCCAGTACTTC